The 27 T cell receptor beta chains presented below share a single source sample, sequenced in a study of blood T cell repertoires in COVID-19. The repertoire was sequenced with immunoSEQ multiplex PCR; TCRdb's copy has only in-frame clones and lacks some. Of approximately 150,000 clones listed, over 75% are singletons. Sequences were obtained from PBMCs or T cells enriched from blood (not recorded which). These receptors all come from a man aged 50 or older in a cohort exposed to, infected with or recovered from COVID-19 (not recorded which).

Remarks on this clone: No DNA is shown, since the ends of the CDR3 on it are uncertain; the CDR3 is the one TCRdb lists. This chain's CDR3 is CASSEWGQGTKFF. This sequence joins TRBV6-1 and TRBJ2-1; the DNA was not compared with TRBD1, the D call given in the table. Germline CDR1 is MNHNS and CDR2 is SASEGT. Counting both end residues, the CDR3 totals 13 amino acids.

The J gene is TRBJ2-7, the V gene TRBV12-3 or TRBV12-4; tentative D call: TRBD1 (5 bases). The CDR3 covers 13 residues. V lost 3 bases and J lost 3, with 9 bases in between. This CDR3 is CASSLMQGYEQYF. CDR3 in DNA: TGTGCCAGCAGTTTGATGCAGGGCTACGAGCAGTACTTC.

This chain uses TRBV19 with TRBJ1-6; tentatively, D is TRBD1 (6 bases). Trimming cost V 3 bases and J 10 bases, with 16 bases left between them. CDR1 is LNHDA and CDR2 is SQIVND in the germline V gene (reference sequence). The CDR3 runs 15 residues. The DNA of the CDR3 is TGTGCCAGTAGTATGGGGCAGGGGAGATTATCACCCCTCCACTTT. Amino acids: CASSMGQGRLSPLHF.

The J gene is TRBJ2-2, the V gene TRBV3-1 (or the pseudogene TRBV3-2); 9 bases are a match to TRBD2. The V gene end was trimmed by 3 bases and the J gene end by 7 bases; junction bases not matched to a gene: 3. The CDR3 is 14 residues long. The germline CDR1 and CDR2 sequences are LGHDT and YNNKEL (reference sequence). For the CDR3, the DNA is TGTGCCAGCAGCCAGACTAGCGGAGTCGGGGAGCTGTTTTTT. It codes for CASSQTSGVGELFF.

A remark on this clone: Other DNA sequences of this sample code for an identical CDR3. This rearrangement joins TRBV28 to TRBJ2-7; TRBD2 matches at 12 bases. This CDR3 contains 14 residues. The V and J ends lost 7 bases and 3 bases, in that order; junction bases with no gene match: 4. Germline V CDR1 and CDR2: MDHEN, SYDVKM. The DNA of the CDR3 is TGTGCCAGCACATTGGGACTAGCGGGCTACGAGCAGTACTTC. Translated: CASTLGLAGYEQYF.

The chain uses TRBV9 and TRBJ1-1; D ambiguous. The CDR3 has 15 residues. The germline V gene encodes CDR1 SGDLS and CDR2 YYNGEE. Trimming stripped 4 bases from V and 2 bases from J, with 15 bases between. Here the CDR3 reads CASSTRGDINTEAFF. The CDR3 coding sequence is TGTGCCAGCAGCACTCGCGGGGATATTAACACTGAAGCTTTCTTT.

The CDR3 spells CASSLGGGRETQYF. The CDR3 nucleotides are TGCGCCAGCAGCTTAGGGGGGGGTCGAGAGACCCAGTACTTC. The rearrangement links TRBV5-1 to TRBJ2-5; D is perhaps TRBD2 (7 bases). The CDR3 consists of 14 residues. Germline V lookup: CDR1 SGHRS, CDR2 YFSETQ. Trimming shortened V by 2 bases and J by 4 bases, and 12 bases separated the two germline ends.

As DNA, the CDR3 is TGCGCCAGCAGCCCACGGGGGGACAGGGTTTCAGATACGCAGTATTTT. Translation gives CASSPRGDRVSDTQYF. This chain joins TRBV5-1 and TRBJ2-3; TRBD1 agrees at 9 bases. Germline V CDR1 and CDR2: SGHRS, YFSETQ. The CDR3 is 16 residues long. Germline trimming cut 4 bases from V and 4 bases from J; bases unmatched to any gene: 10.

J is TRBJ2-1 and V is TRBV29-1; TRBD2 is a possible D gene (6 bases). The V end was cut by 5 bases, the J end by 0 bases, with 23 bases between. Germline V CDR1 and CDR2: SQVTM, ANQGSEA. The CDR3 runs 18 residues. CDR3 coding DNA: TGCAGCGTTACCGGAGGGGTGGATTATTCTTTCTCCTACAATGAGCAGTTCTTC. Translated, it gives CSVTGGVDYSFSYNEQFF.

This chain links TRBV28 with TRBJ1-5, with D tentatively TRBD1 (5 bases). V shed 5 bases and J shed 5 bases, with 13 bases lying between them. Looked up from germline, CDR1 is MDHEN and CDR2 is SYDVKM. The CDR3 is 14 amino acids. CDR3: CASSRGGTDQPQHF. The CDR3 DNA sequence: TGTGCCAGCAGTAGAGGAGGGACCGATCAGCCCCAGCATTTT. The variable domain in full, completed from reference TRBV28 and TRBJ1-5, reads DVKVTQSSRYLVKRTGEKVFLECVQDMDHENMFWYRQDPGLGLRLIYFSYDVKMKEKGDIPEGYSVSREKKERFSLILESASTNQTSMYLCASSRGGTDQPQHFGDGTRLSIL.

The V call is TRBV27, the J call TRBJ2-2; TRBD2 is a possible D gene (6 bases). CDR1 and CDR2 from the germline V gene are MNHEY and SMNVEV (reference sequence). V was clipped by 4 bases and J by 9 bases, with 9 bases between them. The CDR3 covers 12 residues. The CDR3 DNA reads as TGTGCCAGCAGTTCTGGGGGGAGGGAGCTGTTTTTT. This encodes CASSSGGRELFF.

J is TRBJ2-3 and V is TRBV4-1, with D uncertain. Trimming pared 1 base from V and 7 bases from J, leaving 18 bases between. The CDR3 spans 16 residues. The V gene's germline CDR1 is MGHRA and CDR2 YSYEKL. CDR3 sequence reads: CASSQGLVADTNTQYF. DNA for the CDR3: TGCGCCAGCAGCCAAGGGTTGGTAGCCGATACCAATACGCAGTATTTT.

The chain couples TRBV6-5 to TRBJ1-2, with D perhaps TRBD1 (6 bases). V gave up 5 bases and J gave up 4 bases, with 8 bases separating them. The CDR3 loop spans 12 amino acids. Germline V gives CDR1 MNHEY, CDR2 SVGAGI. This CDR3 reads CASSPQGYGYTF. The CDR3 nucleotides read TGTGCCAGCAGTCCACAGGGCTATGGCTACACCTTC.

This sequence joins TRBV19 and TRBJ2-2, with D perhaps matching TRBD1 (6 bases). The germline V and J ends were trimmed by 6 bases and 1 base, with 9 bases remaining between them. The V gene's germline CDR1 is LNHDA and CDR2 SQIVND (reference sequence). The CDR3 has 14 amino acids. The chain's CDR3 is CASRTGMNTGELFF. The DNA for the CDR3 is TGTGCCAGTAGGACAGGAATGAACACCGGGGAGCTGTTTTTT.

V gene TRBV10-3 combines with J gene TRBJ1-2, with unresolved D. The CDR3 has 14 residues. Germline V gene sequence: CDR1 ENHRY, CDR2 SYGVKD. The V and J ends lost 6 bases and 6 bases respectively, with 17 bases between them. The CDR3 nucleotides are TGTGCCATCAGCCTCGTCGCCGCATCGGATGGCTACACCTTC. It encodes CAISLVAASDGYTF.

This chain connects TRBV6-5 to TRBJ2-7, with 12 bases that match TRBD2. Trimming at V came to 2 bases and at J to 2 bases, leaving 4 bases not matched to a gene. Germline loops: CDR1 MNHEY, CDR2 SVGAGI. This CDR3 comprises 16 residues. The CDR3: CASSYPLAGGAYEQYF. The CDR3 nucleotides read TGTGCCAGCAGTTACCCACTAGCGGGGGGTGCCTACGAGCAGTACTTC.

The chain couples TRBV14 to TRBJ2-6; D is perhaps TRBD1 (5 bases). This CDR3 is built from 17 residues. Germline V gives CDR1 SGHDN, CDR2 FVKESK. With 4 bases removed from V and 0 bases from J, the gap between germline ends came to 13 bases. The CDR3 loop reads CASSPRTSFSGANVLTF. Written as DNA, the CDR3 is TGTGCCAGCAGCCCTCGGACATCCTTCTCTGGGGCCAACGTCCTGACTTTC.

The chain combines TRBV11-3 with TRBJ2-7, with TRBD1 identical over 9 bases. The CDR3 sequence is 18 residues long. Germline CDR1 reads SGHNT; CDR2 reads YENEEA. The V and J ends lost 1 base and 3 bases, in that order; junction bases with no gene match: 13. The CDR3 sequence: CASSLGDRVPEESYEQYF. CDR3 coding DNA: TGTGCCAGCAGCTTAGGGGACAGGGTCCCCGAAGAAAGCTACGAGCAGTACTTC. The full variable domain, its missing parts supplied by reference TRBV11-3 and TRBJ2-7, is EAGVVQSPRYKIIEKKQPVAFWCNPISGHNTLYWYLQNLGQGPELLIRYENEEAVDDSQLPKDRFSAERLKGVDSTLKIQPAELGDSAVYLCASSLGDRVPEESYEQYFGPGTRLTVT.

The chain employs TRBV7-9 and TRBJ1-6; the D is unclear. The CDR3 is 16 residues long. Germline CDR1 reads SEHNR; CDR2 reads FQNEAQ (reference sequence). V was trimmed by 7 bases and J by 9 bases, leaving 22 bases between them. CDR3 in amino acids: CASNILRGVGGSPLHF. The CDR3 region has the DNA TGTGCCAGCAACATACTACGGGGAGTCGGAGGTTCACCCCTCCACTTT.

V and J are TRBV9 and TRBJ2-5; 8 bases map to TRBD1. The CDR3 runs 16 residues. From germline, CDR1 is SGDLS and CDR2 YYNGEE. J lost 5 bases, V lost 0 bases, and 9 bases had no gene match. CDR3 sequence (DNA): TGTGCCAGCAGCGTAGAGACAGGGGATGGAAGGGAGACCCAGTACTTC. Its translation: CASSVETGDGRETQYF.

The chain joins TRBV27 to TRBJ1-1, with D maybe TRBD1 (6 bases). Germline lookup yields CDR1 MNHEY and CDR2 SMNVEV (reference sequence). V lost 6 bases and J lost 5, with 13 bases in between. The CDR3 sequence is 13 residues long. Here the CDR3 DNA reads TGTGCCAGCAGGGGGGCGGGGGAGACTGAAGCTTTCTTT. It translates to CASRGAGETEAFF.

The genes are TRBV3-1 (or the pseudogene TRBV3-2) and TRBJ1-1, with a possible D match to TRBD1 (5 bases). V lost 2 bases and J 7 bases, leaving 8 bases between the germline ends. CDR1 is LGHDT and CDR2 is YNNKEL in the germline V gene (reference sequence). The CDR3 length is 12 residues. This CDR3 is CASSQQGGEAFF. CDR3 nucleotide sequence: TGTGCCAGCAGCCAACAGGGAGGTGAAGCTTTCTTT.

The chain carries TRBV7-9 and TRBJ2-7; D not certain. The germline CDR1 and CDR2 sequences are SEHNR and FQNEAQ (reference sequence). V lost 4 bases to trimming and J lost 2 bases, with 6 bases between them. The CDR3 sequence is 12 residues long. The CDR3 DNA reads TGTGCCAGCAGCTCGGGTGCCTACGAGCAGTACTTC. It translates to CASSSGAYEQYF.

The count of this clone is one. V is TRBV27 and J is TRBJ1-5; a weak D match, TRBD1 (6 bases). Germline-derived CDR1 and CDR2 are MNHEY and SMNVEV (reference sequence). V was trimmed by 1 base and J by 5 bases, leaving 12 bases between them. This CDR3 spans 15 amino acids. The CDR3 DNA follows: TGTGCCAGCAGTTTATGGGGGGGGCTCGATCAGCCCCAGCATTTT. Translating gives CASSLWGGLDQPQHF.

V is TRBV2 and J is TRBJ2-7; no definite D call. The CDR3 length is 10 residues. V lost 8 bases and J lost 3, with 5 bases in between. CDR1 is SNHLY, CDR2 FYNNEI, per germline. The CDR3 DNA follows: TGTGCCAGCTCCCTCTACGAGCAGTACTTC. Protein sequence: CASSLYEQYF. The full variable domain, completed using reference TRBV2 and TRBJ2-7, is EPEVTQTPSHQVTQMGQEVILRCVPISNHLYFYWYRQILGQKVEFLVSFYNNEISEKSEIFDDQFSVERPDGSNFTLKIRSTKLEDSAMYFCASSLYEQYFGPGTRLTVT.

The CDR3 DNA reads TGTGCCAGCTCACCAACGGGAAGCAGAACAGATACGCAGTATTTT. This gives the protein CASSPTGSRTDTQYF. The chain has TRBV18 and TRBJ2-3; D is possibly TRBD2 (5 bases). Germline V gene sequence: CDR1 KGHSH, CDR2 LQKENI. The CDR3 length is 15 residues. V was clipped by 2 bases and J by 3 bases, with 12 bases between them.

This clone was seen more than once but under ten times. CDR3 loop: CASSLQGADTQYF. As DNA, the CDR3 is TGTGCCAGCAGCTTACAGGGGGCAGATACGCAGTATTTT. The rearrangement links TRBV5-8 to TRBJ2-3, with 8 positions matching TRBD1. This CDR3 has 13 amino acids. Germline CDR1 SGHTS, CDR2 YDEGEE. V lost 2 bases, J lost 4 bases, and 0 bases stayed unmatched.